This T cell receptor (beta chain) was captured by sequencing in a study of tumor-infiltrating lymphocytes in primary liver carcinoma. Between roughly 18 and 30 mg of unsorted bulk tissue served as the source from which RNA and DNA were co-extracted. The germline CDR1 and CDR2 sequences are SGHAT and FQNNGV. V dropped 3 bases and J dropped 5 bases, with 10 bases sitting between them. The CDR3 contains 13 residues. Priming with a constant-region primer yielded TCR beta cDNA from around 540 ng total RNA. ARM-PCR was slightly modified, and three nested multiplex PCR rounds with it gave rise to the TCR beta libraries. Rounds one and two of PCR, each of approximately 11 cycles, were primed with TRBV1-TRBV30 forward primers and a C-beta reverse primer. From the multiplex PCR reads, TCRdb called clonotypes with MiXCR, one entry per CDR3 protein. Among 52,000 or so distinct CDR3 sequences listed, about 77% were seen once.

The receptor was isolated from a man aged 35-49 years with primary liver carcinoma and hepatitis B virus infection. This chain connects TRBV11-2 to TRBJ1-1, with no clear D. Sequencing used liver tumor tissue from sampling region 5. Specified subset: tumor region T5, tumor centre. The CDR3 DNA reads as TGTGCCAGCAGCTTTGGCCCGAAGACTGAAGCTTTCTTT. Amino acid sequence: CASSFGPKTEAFF.